These 16 T cell receptor beta chains originate from one sample sequenced in a study of T cells in Graves' hyperthyroidism and ophthalmopathy. Amplified TCR beta CDR3 regions came from RNA transcripts. A first-round RT-PCR of the TCR CDR3 used the HTBI primer set. TCRdb re-analysed the multiplex PCR reads in MiXCR, keeping a single row per CDR3 protein. The sample includes roughly 100,000 distinct CDR3 sequences, 40% to 50% of them seen just once. Sequencing used blood. Every receptor here comes from a man aged 40-50 years with Graves' hyperthyroidism.

The V gene is TRBV27, the J gene TRBJ1-1, with TRBD1 identical over 7 bases. Germline V gene sequence: CDR1 MNHEY, CDR2 SMNVEV (reference sequence). V lost 6 bases, J lost 5 bases, and 6 bases stayed unmatched. The CDR3 has 13 amino acids. CDR3 in DNA: TGTGCCAGCAGGGCCCAGGGGGTAACTGAAGCTTTCTTT. Its translation is CASRAQGVTEAFF.

This chain links TRBV9 with TRBJ2-2; 8 bases are a match to TRBD2. Germline V gene lookup returns CDR1 SGDLS and CDR2 YYNGEE. The CDR3 sequence is 20 residues long. Trimming removed 0 bases from V and 1 base from J; junction bases left unmatched: 14. CDR3 in DNA: TGTGCCAGCAGCGTAGCTACGAATATGGCGGGGGGACTGAACACCGGGGAGCTGTTTTTT. This encodes CASSVATNMAGGLNTGELFF.

This clonotype occurred many times. The chain links TRBV5-5 to TRBJ1-1; the D is unclear. The CDR3 loop spans 13 amino acids. The germline V gene encodes CDR1 SGHKS and CDR2 YYEKEE (reference sequence). V was trimmed by 2 bases and J by 1 base, leaving 6 bases between them. CDR3 amino acids: CASSLIGNTEAFF. The CDR3 DNA reads as TGTGCCAGCAGCTTAATAGGGAACACTGAAGCTTTCTTT. The whole variable domain, filled in from reference TRBV5-5 and TRBJ1-1, reads DAGVTQSPTHLIKTRGQQVTLRCSPISGHKSVSWYQQVLGQGPQFIFQYYEKEERGRGNFPDRFSARQFPNYSSELNVNALLLGDSALYLCASSLIGNTEAFFGQGTRLTVV.

Worth noting for this clonotype: Without the conserved terminal phenylalanine or tryptophan, this CDR3 likely stems from a read error. The chain combines TRBV7-3 with TRBJ1-1; a weak D match, TRBD1 (6 bases). The CDR3 extends over 15 amino acids. Germline V gives CDR1 SGHTA, CDR2 FQGTGA. The V end lost 2 bases, the J end lost 1 base, and 11 bases lay between the germline ends. In nucleotides, the CDR3 is TGTGCCAGCAGCTTACAGGGGTCGAGGAACACTGAAGCTTTCCTT. The encoded protein is CASSLQGSRNTEAFL.

In this sample, this clonotype turned up many times. V is TRBV2 and J is TRBJ2-1; 9 bases agree with TRBD2. The CDR3 has 17 amino acids. CDR1 and CDR2 from the germline V gene are SNHLY and FYNNEI. J lost 4 bases, V lost 3 bases, and 10 bases had no gene match. CDR3 nucleotide sequence: TGTGCCAGCAGTGACCGGGAGAGCGGGGGGCCTTACAATGAGCAGTTCTTC. This encodes CASSDRESGGPYNEQFF.

Notes on this clonotype: This may stem from a read error, because a much larger clone lies one nucleotide away. The V gene is TRBV19, the J gene TRBJ2-4; TRBD1 matches 7 bases. CDR1 is LNHDA and CDR2 is SQIVND in the germline V gene (reference sequence). This CDR3 region has 17 residues. Here the CDR3 DNA reads TGTGCCAGTAGTATGGGCGGACAGGACCCTTCCAAAAACATTCAGTGCTTC. Protein product: CASSMGGQDPSKNIQCF.

A word on this clonotype: This may stem from a read error, because a much larger clone lies one nucleotide away. The chain links TRBV6-5 to TRBJ2-1; D could derive from TRBD1 or TRBD2 (5 bases each). The CDR3 totals 14 residues. CDR1 is MNHEY, CDR2 SVGAGI, per germline. The ends were cut back, 5 bases at V and 2 bases at J, with 10 bases in the middle. DNA for the CDR3: TGTGCCAGCAGTGACTTGGGGGCCTACAATGAGCAGTTCTTC. Its protein product is CASSDLGAYNEQFF.

This clonotype was seen many times. CDR3 residues: CATSKSQGHHEQYF. As DNA, the CDR3 is TGTGCCACCAGCAAGTCCCAGGGTCACCACGAGCAGTACTTC. The chain links TRBV15 to TRBJ2-7; D is perhaps TRBD1 (5 bases). Germline V gene lookup returns CDR1 LNHNV and CDR2 YYDKDF (reference sequence). V was clipped by 4 bases and J by 5 bases, with 15 bases between them. This CDR3 is built from 14 residues.

The chain uses TRBV2 and TRBJ2-1; a weak D match, TRBD2 (5 bases). Germline loops: CDR1 SNHLY, CDR2 FYNNEI. The CDR3 loop spans 12 amino acids. As DNA, the CDR3 is TGTACCTGCATCCGACTAAACAATGAGCAGTTCTTC. Residues: CTCIRLNNEQFF.

This clonotype was picked up many times. This chain connects TRBV7-2 to TRBJ2-7; tentatively, D is TRBD1 (5 bases). V lost 5 bases, J lost 0 bases, and 11 bases lay in between. Germline V gives CDR1 SGHTA, CDR2 FQGNSA. This CDR3 contains 14 residues. This CDR3 is CASSTQGSSYEQYF. The CDR3 region has the DNA TGTGCCAGCAGCACTCAGGGTTCCTCCTACGAGCAGTACTTC.

This clonotype has ten or more counts. The chain uses TRBV20-1 and TRBJ2-1; D is uncertain. This CDR3 is 11 amino acids long. Germline-derived CDR1 and CDR2 are DFQATT and SNEGSKA (reference sequence). V was cut by 7 bases and J by 6 bases, with 10 bases left in between. The CDR3 DNA is TGCAGTGTTAGGGCTCTCAATGAGCAGTTCTTC. It specifies CSVRALNEQFF.

This clonotype came up many times. The chain couples TRBV2 to TRBJ2-1; TRBD1 aligns across 7 bases. The CDR3 has 19 residues. V lost 2 bases to trimming and J lost 5 bases; unmatched junction nucleotides: 18. The germline gives CDR1 SNHLY, CDR2 FYNNEI. The CDR3 loop is CASSERGDGTAPLNNEQFF. Written as DNA, the CDR3 is TGTGCCAGCAGTGAAAGGGGAGATGGGACAGCCCCACTGAACAATGAGCAGTTCTTC.

V and J are TRBV7-9 and TRBJ1-1; a possible D gene is TRBD1 (5 bases). The V end was cut by 5 bases, the J end by 4 bases, with 17 bases between. The germline V gene has CDR1 SEHNR and CDR2 FQNEAQ (reference sequence). This CDR3 is 15 amino acids long. CDR3 DNA: TGTGCCAGCAGCCCTAGGACTGTCGGGGGCACTGAAGCTTTCTTT. It yields the protein CASSPRTVGGTEAFF.

This clonotype came up many times. Here the CDR3 DNA reads TGCAGTGCCCACACAGGGCGGGCAACCTACGAGCAGTACTTC. Protein product: CSAHTGRATYEQYF. V usage is TRBV20-1 and J usage is TRBJ2-7; D perhaps matches TRBD1 (6 bases). Trimming removed 6 bases at V and 2 bases at J, with 17 bases between. The CDR3 consists of 14 residues. Germline-derived CDR1 and CDR2 are DFQATT and SNEGSKA (reference sequence).

V usage is TRBV2 and J usage is TRBJ2-1; D remains unclear. The germline gives CDR1 SNHLY, CDR2 FYNNEI. The CDR3 length is 14 residues. Trimming left V 2 bases short and J 5 bases short, with 10 bases between. The CDR3 DNA follows: TGTGCCAGCAGTGAATGGGGAAGAGACAATGAGCAGTTCTTC. Residues: CASSEWGRDNEQFF.

Details on this clonotype: This may stem from a read error, because a much larger clone lies one nucleotide away. The chain has TRBV5-6 and TRBJ2-7, with 8 bases lining up with TRBD1. The CDR3 extends over 16 amino acids. Germline V lookup: CDR1 SGHDT, CDR2 YYEEEE. For the CDR3, the DNA is TGTGCCGGCAGCTTGATTCCGGGACAGGTGGTCTACGAGCAGTACTTC. Translating gives CAGSLIPGQVVYEQYF.